This T cell receptor (beta chain) emerged from a study of blood T cell repertoires in COVID-19. This clone appeared a single time. Authors' analysis steps: The assay estimated nucleated cells by amplifying reference gene primers. The table came from immunoSEQ multiplex PCR; TCRdb's copy has only in-frame clones and leaves some out. V and J calls and clone size are given by that table; D and trimming were obtained from the DNA. The sample lists 120,000 to 150,000 clones, 88% seen once, with around 28% in the top ten. There are 15 residues in the CDR3. The V and J ends lost 7 bases and 2 bases respectively, with 15 bases between them. The germline V gene has CDR1 MNHEY and CDR2 SMNVEV (reference sequence).

This receptor was identified in a human donor in a cohort sampled during active COVID-19. Sequencing input: peripheral blood. The chain links TRBV27 to TRBJ1-5; no definite D call. CDR3 residues: CASNLMPRGNQPQHF. CDR3 nucleotides: TGTGCCAGCAATTTGATGCCCCGCGGCAATCAGCCCCAGCATTTT.